The rows below give T cell receptor beta chains drawn from one sample of a study of shared clonotypes between healthy human individuals. Clones were sequenced by immunoSEQ multiplex PCR, and TCRdb holds only the in-frame ones, with some missing. This sample has some 1.1 million clones, with around 77% found just once. The sequenced sample was memory CD4+ T cells from PBMCs. The receptors here all came from a man younger than 35 in good health. Some clones in this sample may be carry-over from other donors' samples. Each CDR3 is given with its conserved first and last residue. D genes are given only for firm matches. A row's size may be missing; if present it is once, few, many or a size class.

TRBJ2-1 | once | . | TRBV25-1 | CASGSKEQFF | TGTGCCAGTGGGTCGAAGGAGCAGTTCTTC
TRBJ2-7 | many | . | TRBV5-1 | CASSPGWEAEGYEQYF | TGCGCCAGCAGCCCCGGTTGGGAGGCCGAAGGATACGAGCAGTACTTC
TRBJ2-3 | . | . | TRBV29-1 | CSVDEGGTDTQYF | TGCAGCGTTGATGAGGGGGGCACAGATACGCAGTATTTT
TRBJ1-3 | . | . | TRBV7-2 | CASSLRQGNTIYF | TGTGCCAGCAGCTTAAGGCAGGGAAACACCATATATTTT
TRBJ1-1 | . | . | TRBV5-5 | CASRLFSWGTEAFF | TGTGCCAGCAGACTTTTCTCCTGGGGCACTGAAGCTTTCTTT
TRBJ2-1 | few | TRBD2 | TRBV4-2 | CASSQEGLASGRAYNEQFF | TGTGCCAGCAGCCAAGAAGGCCTGGCTAGCGGTCGGGCCTACAATGAGCAGTTCTTC
TRBJ1-2 | . | . | TRBV2 | CASSDIGRGYTF | TGTGCCAGCAGTGACATCGGGCGTGGCTACACCTTC
TRBJ1-5 | . | TRBD1 | TRBV2 | CASSVRGTGSNQPQHF | TGTGCCAGCAGTGTGAGAGGGACAGGGAGCAATCAGCCCCAGCATTTT
TRBJ2-7 | . | TRBD2 | TRBV5-1 | CASRKTSGSNEQYF | TGCGCCAGCAGGAAGACTAGCGGGAGCAACGAGCAGTACTTC
TRBJ2-5 | . | . | TRBV5-1 | CASSLEGFGETQYF | TGCGCCAGCAGCTTGGAAGGATTCGGGGAGACCCAGTACTTC
TRBJ2-5 | . | . | TRBV6-5 | CATGDGGETQYF | TGTGCCACCGGGGACGGTGGAGAGACCCAGTACTTC
TRBJ2-7 | . | TRBD2 | TRBV5-1 | CASSLEGTPSGRLHF | TGCGCCAGCAGCTTGGAGGGAACACCCAGCGGGAGGTTGCACTTC
TRBJ1-6 | . | . | TRBV6-6 | CASKANGQINPPLHF | TGTGCCAGCAAAGCGAACGGACAGATTAATCCACCCCTCCACTTT
TRBJ2-2 | once | . | TRBV7-7 | CASSRRQDATGELFF | TGTGCCAGCAGCCGTAGACAGGACGCTACCGGGGAGCTGTTTTTT
TRBJ1-2 | once | TRBD1 | TRBV18 | CASSPAQGTGVAYGYTF | TGTGCCAGCTCACCTGCCCAGGGGACAGGCGTCGCCTATGGCTACACCTTC
TRBJ2-2 | . | TRBD2 | TRBV5-6 | CASSLWTSGNTGELFF | TGTGCCAGCAGCTTGTGGACTAGCGGGAACACCGGGGAGCTGTTTTTT
TRBJ2-7 | . | TRBD1 | TRBV2 | CASSQGRQGTYEQYF | TGTGCCAGCAGTCAAGGCCGACAGGGCACCTACGAGCAGTACTTC
TRBJ1-1 | . | . | TRBV6-1 | CASGGHMRTEAFF | TGTGCCAGCGGGGGACATATGAGAACTGAAGCTTTCTTT
TRBJ2-7 | few | . | TRBV6-6 | CASSYSSQGLFHEQYF | TGTGCCAGCAGTTACTCGAGCCAGGGTCTTTTCCACGAGCAGTACTTC
TRBJ2-3 | . | TRBD2 | TRBV4-1 | CASSRPGLADTDTQYF | TGCGCCAGCAGCCGCCCGGGACTAGCGGACACAGATACGCAGTATTTT
TRBJ2-2 | once | . | TRBV14 | CASRAGQQFTGELFF | TGTGCCAGCAGGGCGGGACAACAATTCACCGGGGAGCTGTTTTTT
TRBJ2-5 | many | . | TRBV9 | CASSVGGEETQYF | TGTGCCAGCAGCGTAGGGGGGGAAGAGACCCAGTACTTC
TRBJ1-3 | . | . | TRBV4-1 | CASRPGQNSGNTIYF | TGCGCCAGCAGACCCGGACAAAACTCTGGAAACACCATATATTTT
TRBJ2-5 | . | . | TRBV20-1 | CSAQITETQYF | TGCAGTGCTCAAATCACGGAGACCCAGTACTTC
TRBJ2-2 | . | TRBD1 | TRBV19 | CASSRGQGANTGELFF | TGTGCCAGTAGTCGTGGACAGGGGGCGAACACCGGGGAGCTGTTTTTT
TRBJ2-1 | . | . | TRBV11-2 | CASSLGRTQGGNEQFF | TGTGCCAGCAGCTTAGGCCGGACCCAGGGCGGCAATGAGCAGTTCTTC
TRBJ2-1 | . | TRBD2 | TRBV11-2 | CASSGTSGAGNEQFF | TGTGCCAGCAGCGGGACTAGCGGGGCCGGCAATGAGCAGTTCTTC
TRBJ2-3 | . | . | TRBV15 | CATSRDAGTGITDTQYF | TGTGCCACCAGCAGAGATGCAGGGACGGGGATCACAGATACGCAGTATTTT
TRBJ1-2 | . | TRBD1 | TRBV5-1 | CASSSSRDRGFGYTF | TGCGCCAGCAGCTCCAGCCGGGACAGGGGATTTGGCTACACCTTC
TRBJ1-2 | . | . | TRBV4-1 | CASSQPLGVYGYTF | TGCGCCAGCAGCCAACCCCTGGGGGTGTATGGCTACACCTTC
TRBJ1-2 | . | TRBD1 | TRBV6-5 | CASSKVGTGAYGYTF | TGTGCCAGCAGCAAGGTCGGGACAGGGGCATATGGCTACACCTTC
TRBJ2-2 | . | . | TRBV29-1 | CSVEDPWGNTGELFF | TGCAGCGTTGAAGATCCGTGGGGGAACACCGGGGAGCTGTTTTTT
TRBJ2-2 | . | . | TRBV5-1 | CASSLALVAAMNTGELFF | TGCGCCAGCAGCTTGGCCCTGGTAGCGGCAATGAACACCGGGGAGCTGTTTTTT
TRBJ2-3 | . | . | TRBV28 | CASSKFSLTQYF | TGTGCCAGCAGTAAGTTCTCCTTAACGCAGTATTTT
TRBJ2-3 | . | . | TRBV6-6 | CASRSHRTDTQYF | TGTGCCAGCAGGTCCCATCGTACAGATACGCAGTATTTT
TRBJ1-1 | few | . | TRBV20-1 | CSPTDTEAFF | TGCAGTCCAACGGACACTGAAGCTTTCTTT
TRBJ2-5 | . | . | TRBV1 | CTSSPETQYF | TGCACCAGCAGCCCGGAGACCCAGTACTTC
TRBJ1-1 | . | . | TRBV18 | CASSPAGRVKGTEAFF | TGTGCCAGCTCGCCGGCGGGCCGGGTCAAGGGTACTGAAGCTTTCTTT
TRBJ2-3 | . | . | TRBV6-4 | CASSTLWDTQYF | TGTGCCAGCAGTACCTTGTGGGATACGCAGTATTTT
TRBJ1-6 | . | . | TRBV10-3 | CAISAEDSPLHF | TGTGCCATCAGTGCCGAAGATTCACCCCTCCACTTT
TRBJ2-3 | . | TRBD2 | TRBV2 | CASSEGSFKERGYTDTQYF | TGTGCCAGCAGTGAAGGATCGTTCAAGGAGCGGGGGTACACAGATACGCAGTATTTT
TRBJ1-1 | . | . | TRBV6-1 | CASSDPDRSSTEAFF | TGTGCCAGCAGTGACCCGGACAGATCGTCCACTGAAGCTTTCTTT
TRBJ2-3 | . | . | TRBV9 | CASSVETNTQYF | TGTGCCAGCAGCGTAGAAACAAATACGCAGTATTTT
TRBJ2-7 | . | TRBD2 | TRBV5-1 | CASSPQGAGDLYEQYF | TGCGCCAGCAGCCCACAAGGGGCGGGAGACCTCTACGAGCAGTACTTC
TRBJ2-6 | . | . | TRBV7-8 | CASSPNSGANVLTF | TGTGCCAGCAGCCCTAACTCTGGGGCCAACGTCCTGACTTTC
TRBJ2-5 | few | TRBD2 | TRBV7-9 | CASSPTSGRGGQETQYF | TGTGCCAGCAGCCCAACTAGCGGGAGAGGGGGTCAAGAGACCCAGTACTTC
TRBJ1-2 | . | . | TRBV5-4 | CASSLRTGYGYTF | TGTGCCAGCAGCTTAAGGACGGGCTATGGCTACACCTTC
TRBJ2-3 | few | TRBD2 | TRBV6-1 | CASSERSGRTDTQYF | TGTGCCAGCAGTGAAAGGAGCGGGAGGACAGATACGCAGTATTTT
TRBJ1-2 | . | . | TRBV11-2 | CASSQNRVGYTF | TGTGCCAGCAGCCAAAACAGGGTCGGCTACACCTTC
TRBJ1-5 | . | . | TRBV30 | CAWSVGGDQPQHF | TGTGCCTGGAGTGTGGGGGGGGATCAGCCCCAGCATTTT
TRBJ1-2 | . | . | TRBV4-1 | CASSQAFVQGYGYTF | TGCGCCAGCAGCCAAGCATTCGTACAGGGCTATGGCTACACCTTC
TRBJ2-3 | . | . | TRBV6-1 | CASSINVRGTDTQYF | TGTGCCAGCAGTATAAACGTCCGTGGGACAGATACGCAGTATTTT
TRBJ1-1 | . | . | TRBV7-2 | CASSLAGGLNTEAFF | TGTGCCAGCAGCCTGGCTGGGGGCTTGAACACTGAAGCTTTCTTT
TRBJ2-7 | . | . | TRBV11-1 | CASSLISGGPFYEQYF | TGTGCCAGCAGCTTAATTTCGGGCGGCCCTTTTTACGAGCAGTACTTC
TRBJ2-5 | few | . | TRBV23-1 | CASSQSWDHSGTQYF | TGCGCCAGCAGTCAATCCTGGGACCATTCGGGGACCCAGTACTTC